Each of the 30 T cell receptor beta chains below was sequenced from the same sample in a study of vaccination effects on CD4 cells after COVID-19. Profiled with immunoSEQ multiplex PCR; TCRdb holds only in-frame clones, not every one. The table shows about 61,000 clones, with 60% to 75% occurring only once. Antigen-specific CD4+ T cells were expanded (with viral peptide pools) by the ViraFEST assay ahead of sequencing. At the end of more than 8 days of culture, CD4+ T cells were isolated. All participants had two doses of either the BNT162b2 or mRNA-1273 vaccine. These receptors' targets are unknown. This material consisted of CD4+ T cells from PBMCs cultured with HCoV-229E spike peptides, taken after COVID-19 vaccination. These receptor sequences come from a human donor who received a COVID-19 vaccine.

The J gene is TRBJ1-3, the V gene TRBV4-1; 7 positions match TRBD1. Germline CDR1 MGHRA, CDR2 YSYEKL. The CDR3 runs 16 residues. The V and J ends lost 4 bases and 0 bases, in that order; junction bases with no gene match: 6. The CDR3 sequence: CASSLQGPSSGNTIYF. The CDR3 nucleotides are TGCGCCAGCAGCCTACAGGGGCCGAGCTCTGGAAACACCATATATTTT.

This clone was recorded only once. The rearrangement uses TRBV6-5 and TRBJ1-2; the D is unclear. V dropped 0 bases and J dropped 6 bases, with 8 bases sitting between them. Germline V gene sequence: CDR1 MNHEY, CDR2 SVGAGI. The CDR3 runs 13 residues. The CDR3 loop reads CASSYSPNHGYTF. Written as DNA, the CDR3 is TGTGCCAGCAGTTACTCACCGAACCATGGCTACACCTTC.

The gene calls are TRBV5-1 and TRBJ2-5, with D possibly TRBD2 on 5 matching bases. The V and J ends lost 2 bases and 3 bases respectively, with 11 bases between them. Germline CDR1 reads SGHRS; CDR2 reads YFSETQ. The CDR3 is 14 amino acids. As DNA, the CDR3 is TGCGCCAGCAGCTTTGGCGGGCAAGAAGAGACCCAGTACTTC. Its protein product is CASSFGGQEETQYF.

This chain uses TRBV15 with TRBJ2-7; TRBD1 agrees at 7 bases. J was trimmed by 7 bases and V by 5 bases; bases with no gene match: 14. The germline CDR1 and CDR2 sequences are LNHNV and YYDKDF (reference sequence). This CDR3 comprises 15 residues. The CDR3 reads CATSRQGDRPYEQYV. The CDR3 DNA reads as TGTGCCACCAGCCGACAGGGAGATAGGCCTTATGAGCAGTACGTC.

The rearrangement links TRBV7-7 to TRBJ1-3, with D unresolved. The CDR3 spans 17 residues. V was pared by 5 bases and J by 0 bases, with 17 bases between. The germline CDR1 and CDR2 sequences are SSHAT and FNYEAQ (reference sequence). The chain's CDR3 is CASSLAGEMNSGNTIYF. CDR3 nucleotides: TGTGCCAGCAGCCTTGCCGGGGAAATGAACTCTGGAAACACCATATATTTT.

This clone was seen a handful of times. This chain links TRBV12-5 with TRBJ2-2, with D perhaps TRBD1 (6 bases). This CDR3 spans 17 amino acids. CDR1 LGHNT and CDR2 FRNRAP come from the germline V gene. The V end lost 0 bases, the J end lost 0 bases, and 11 bases lay between the germline ends. The CDR3 nucleotides are TGTGCTAGTGGTTTGGTGATAGGACAGCCGAACACCGGGGAGCTGTTTTTT. Translating it yields CASGLVIGQPNTGELFF.

The table lists this clone with a few counts. The chain uses TRBV28 and TRBJ1-2; unclear D gene. The CDR3 has 13 amino acids. V was shortened by 2 bases and J by 4 bases, with 8 bases between the two germline ends. Germline V gives CDR1 MDHEN, CDR2 SYDVKM. In DNA form, the CDR3 reads TGTGCCAGCAGTTTAAGTGGGCTCTATGGCTACACCTTC. Translating gives CASSLSGLYGYTF.

This clone showed up just a few times. The chain couples TRBV6-6 to TRBJ1-4; 7 bases match TRBD1. Trimming cost V 1 base and J 8 bases; bases outside gene matches: 10. The CDR3 has 16 amino acids. The V gene's germline CDR1 is MNHNY and CDR2 SVGAGI (reference sequence). In nucleotides, the CDR3 is TGTGCCAGCAGTTACTATCTCAGGGGGGGACGGGAAAAACTGTTTTTT. Residues: CASSYYLRGGREKLFF.

The rearrangement links TRBV3-1 (or the pseudogene TRBV3-2) to TRBJ1-2; 10 bases align to TRBD1. Germline V gene lookup returns CDR1 LGHDT and CDR2 YNNKEL (reference sequence). The CDR3 contains 16 residues. The V and J ends lost 3 bases and 5 bases, in that order; junction bases with no gene match: 9. CDR3: CASSHYSGTGEYGYTF. DNA of the CDR3: TGTGCCAGCAGCCATTATTCCGGGACAGGGGAATATGGCTACACCTTC.

The chain combines TRBV18 with TRBJ1-5; no reliable D call. The CDR3 is 13 residues long. V was cut by 4 bases and J by 2 bases, with 6 bases left in between. In germline, CDR1 is KGHSH, CDR2 LQKENI. This CDR3 reads CASSRQGNQPQHF. The CDR3 nucleotides read TGTGCCAGCTCACGTCAGGGCAATCAGCCCCAGCATTTT.

The CDR3 DNA reads as TGTGCCAGCAGCCCCCTGGGATCGGGGACTGAAGCTTTCTTT. The encoded protein is CASSPLGSGTEAFF. The V call is TRBV9, the J call TRBJ1-1; no clear D. The length of the CDR3 is 14 residues. The germline gives CDR1 SGDLS, CDR2 YYNGEE. V was trimmed by 4 bases and J by 5 bases, leaving 15 bases between them.

The rearrangement links TRBV28 to TRBJ2-1; TRBD2 matches at 10 bases. The junction had 10 bases not matched to a gene; V was cut back by 5 bases and J by 15 bases. The CDR3 has 13 amino acids. CDR1 is MDHEN, CDR2 SYDVKM, per germline. CDR3 DNA sequence: TGTGCCAGCAGTCCGACTAGCGGGTGGGCTTCGTTCTTC. Encoded protein: CASSPTSGWASFF.

The chain uses TRBV5-8 and TRBJ1-1; D is perhaps TRBD1 (5 bases). The germline CDR1 and CDR2 sequences are SGHTS and YDEGEE. V was cut by 7 bases and J by 1 base, with 23 bases left in between. This CDR3 region has 17 residues. The CDR3 reads CASPLRPAGLKNTEAFF. The CDR3 DNA follows: TGTGCCAGCCCGCTTAGGCCCGCGGGACTGAAGAACACTGAAGCTTTCTTT.

The V and J genes are TRBV6-2 or TRBV6-3 and TRBJ2-7; 7 bases match TRBD1. The CDR3 spans 14 residues. Germline CDR1 MNHEY, CDR2 SVGEGT. The V segment lost 6 bases and the J segment 0 bases; nucleotides outside the gene matches: 5. The CDR3 reads CASSGTASSYEQYV. In nucleotides, the CDR3 is TGTGCCAGCAGCGGGACAGCGAGCTCCTACGAGCAGTACGTC.

The rearrangement joins TRBV6-6 to TRBJ1-5; TRBD1 is a possible D gene (5 bases). The CDR3 is made up of 13 amino acids. Germline lookup yields CDR1 MNHNY and CDR2 SVGAGI (reference sequence). With 7 bases removed from V and 6 bases from J, the gap between germline ends came to 13 bases. CDR3 in amino acids: CASKRGYGQPQHF. The CDR3 DNA sequence: TGTGCCAGCAAAAGGGGTTACGGTCAGCCCCAGCATTTT.

The rearrangement joins TRBV18 to TRBJ1-5; no firm D call. CDR3 length: 14 amino acids. V lost 3 bases to trimming and J lost 7 bases, with 13 bases between them. From germline, CDR1 is KGHSH and CDR2 LQKENI. The CDR3 nucleotides read TGTGCCAGCTCACCGTCCCGGGAGGGCCAGCCCCAGCATTTT. Protein: CASSPSREGQPQHF.

The V gene is TRBV7-2, the J gene TRBJ2-6, with D hard to call. The V and J ends lost 1 base and 2 bases respectively, with 6 bases between them. CDR1 and CDR2 (germline): SGHTA, FQGNSA. The CDR3 runs to 15 residues. CDR3 nucleotide sequence: TGTGCCAGCAGCTTAGTGGAAACTGGGGCCAACGTCCTGACTTTC. Translating it yields CASSLVETGANVLTF.

This clone occurred once. As DNA, the CDR3 is TGTGCCAGCTTCCCATTATCGTTAACTGAGCAGTTCTTC. Translating it yields CASFPLSLTEQFF. This rearrangement joins TRBV6-5 to TRBJ2-1, with D hard to call. Germline assignment: CDR1 MNHEY and CDR2 SVGAGI. V lost 8 bases to trimming and J lost 9 bases, with 17 bases between them. This CDR3 is 13 amino acids long.

The gene calls are TRBV29-1 and TRBJ1-2; D might be TRBD1 (5 bases). Germline V gives CDR1 SQVTM, CDR2 ANQGSEA. Trimming removed 4 bases from V and 4 bases from J, with 16 bases in between. The length of the CDR3 is 14 residues. CDR3 coding DNA: TGCAGCGTTGCCCCTTCGGCAGGGATCTATGGCTACACCTTC. This encodes CSVAPSAGIYGYTF.

This clone was seen just once. This chain joins TRBV5-6 and TRBJ1-6; unclear D gene. The CDR3 spans 12 residues. V lost 0 bases and J 10 bases, leaving 5 bases between the germline ends. Germline CDR1 reads SGHDT; CDR2 reads YYEEEE. The DNA of the CDR3 is TGTGCCAGCAGCTTGGTGGGCTCACCCCTCCACTTT. It codes for CASSLVGSPLHF. Looking up the rest from reference TRBV5-6 and TRBJ1-6 gives the full variable domain: DAGVTQSPTHLIKTRGQQVTLRCSPKSGHDTVSWYQQALGQGPQFIFQYYEEEERQRGNFPDRFSGHQFPNYSSELNVNALLLGDSALYLCASSLVGSPLHFGNGTRLTVT.

The V call is TRBV6-2 or TRBV6-3, the J call TRBJ1-5; no firm D call. Germline CDR1 MNHEY, CDR2 SVGEGT. V was pared by 2 bases and J by 0 bases, with 8 bases between. This CDR3 is built from 15 residues. DNA for the CDR3: TGTGCCAGCAGTTACCGAGGCCCTAGCAATCAGCCCCAGCATTTT. Its protein product is CASSYRGPSNQPQHF.

This clone occurred a few times. This chain connects TRBV11-3 to TRBJ1-4; D is uncertain. CDR1 SGHNT and CDR2 YENEEA come from the germline V gene. The V gene lost 4 bases and the J gene lost 4 bases, with 10 bases spanning the gap. The CDR3 extends over 14 amino acids. CDR3 loop: CASSSRPDNEKLFF. For the CDR3, the DNA is TGTGCCAGCAGCTCCCGACCCGATAATGAAAAACTGTTTTTT.

This clone has only a few counts. The rearrangement links TRBV7-9 to TRBJ2-1; tentative D call: TRBD2 (5 bases). The CDR3 runs to 13 residues. CDR1 is SEHNR and CDR2 is FQNEAQ in the germline V gene (reference sequence). The ends were cut back, 1 base at V and 5 bases at J, with 6 bases in the middle. CDR3 nucleotides: TGTGCCAGCAGCTTAGTGAGGGACAATGAGCAGTTCTTC. Its translation is CASSLVRDNEQFF.

The J gene is TRBJ1-6, the V gene TRBV9, with unresolved D. The V gene lost 1 base and the J gene lost 9 bases, with 8 bases spanning the gap. The CDR3 sequence is 13 residues long. Germline V gene lookup returns CDR1 SGDLS and CDR2 YYNGEE. CDR3 sequence (DNA): TGTGCCAGCAGCGTAAGACTGGGTTCACCCCTCCACTTT. Translating gives CASSVRLGSPLHF.

The CDR3: CASSLVTTYSPLHF. CDR3 DNA sequence: TGTGCCAGCAGCTTAGTAACCACCTATTCACCCCTCCACTTT. V and J are TRBV7-2 and TRBJ1-6; D not resolved. The CDR3 loop spans 14 amino acids. The V and J ends lost 1 base and 8 bases respectively, with 9 bases between them. Germline V gives CDR1 SGHTA, CDR2 FQGNSA. Looking up the rest from reference TRBV7-2 and TRBJ1-6 gives the full variable domain: GAGVSQSPSNKVTEKGKDVELRCDPISGHTALYWYRQSLGQGLEFLIYFQGNSAPDKSGLPSDRFSAERTGGSVSTLTIQRTQQEDSAVYLCASSLVTTYSPLHFGNGTRLTVT.

This clone appeared a single time. This chain connects TRBV7-2 to TRBJ2-1; 9 positions match TRBD1. V shed 5 bases and J 7 bases; nucleotides not matched to a gene: 12. The CDR3 extends over 16 amino acids. Germline V gives CDR1 SGHTA, CDR2 FQGNSA. The chain's CDR3 is CASSASRDRVRNEQFF. Here the CDR3 DNA reads TGTGCCAGCAGCGCGTCCCGGGACAGGGTGCGGAATGAGCAGTTCTTC.

The chain links TRBV2 to TRBJ2-7; D might be TRBD1 (6 bases). Germline V CDR1 and CDR2: SNHLY, FYNNEI. Trimming shortened V by 6 bases and J by 6 bases, and 15 bases separated the two germline ends. The CDR3 contains 13 residues. The DNA for the CDR3 is TGTGCCAGCAGGGTGGACAGCCAAACCGAGCAGTACGTC. Amino acid sequence: CASRVDSQTEQYV.

The chain is built from TRBV7-9 and TRBJ1-6; TRBD1 matches at 7 bases. The CDR3 length is 13 residues. The V gene end was trimmed by 1 base and the J gene end by 10 bases; junction bases not matched to a gene: 1. Germline V gives CDR1 SEHNR, CDR2 FQNEAQ (reference sequence). In DNA, the CDR3 is TGTGCCAGCAGCTTAGGACAGGGCTCACCCCTCCACTTT. It yields the protein CASSLGQGSPLHF.

This clone was found once. The chain links TRBV6-6 to TRBJ1-4; maybe TRBD1 (5 bases). Germline values: CDR1 MNHNY, CDR2 SVGAGI (reference sequence). There are 14 residues in the CDR3. V gave up 3 bases and J gave up 8 bases, with 13 bases separating them. The DNA of the CDR3 is TGTGCCAGCAGTTATTTGGGGGTAGAAGAAAAACTGTTTTTT. It encodes CASSYLGVEEKLFF.

The chain has TRBV5-1 and TRBJ2-5; D uncertain. Germline CDR1 SGHRS, CDR2 YFSETQ. V dropped 0 bases and J dropped 5 bases, with 14 bases sitting between them. The CDR3 extends over 15 amino acids. The CDR3 protein is CASSLEGGDWETQYF. CDR3 nucleotides: TGCGCCAGCAGCTTGGAGGGTGGGGATTGGGAGACCCAGTACTTC.